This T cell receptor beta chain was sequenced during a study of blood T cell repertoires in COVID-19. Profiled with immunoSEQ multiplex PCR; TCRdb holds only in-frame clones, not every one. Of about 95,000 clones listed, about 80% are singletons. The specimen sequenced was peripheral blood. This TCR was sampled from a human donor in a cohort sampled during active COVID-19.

CDR3 loop: CATSDQGASGIRNEQFF. The CDR3 DNA reads as TGTGCCACCAGTGATCAAGGGGCTAGCGGGATTCGCAATGAGCAGTTCTTC. The chain combines TRBV24-1 with TRBJ2-1, with 9 bases fitting TRBD2. The CDR3 length is 17 residues. Unmatched junction bases numbered 11, after V lost 3 bases and J lost 6 bases. Germline-derived CDR1 and CDR2 are KGHDR and SFDVKD.